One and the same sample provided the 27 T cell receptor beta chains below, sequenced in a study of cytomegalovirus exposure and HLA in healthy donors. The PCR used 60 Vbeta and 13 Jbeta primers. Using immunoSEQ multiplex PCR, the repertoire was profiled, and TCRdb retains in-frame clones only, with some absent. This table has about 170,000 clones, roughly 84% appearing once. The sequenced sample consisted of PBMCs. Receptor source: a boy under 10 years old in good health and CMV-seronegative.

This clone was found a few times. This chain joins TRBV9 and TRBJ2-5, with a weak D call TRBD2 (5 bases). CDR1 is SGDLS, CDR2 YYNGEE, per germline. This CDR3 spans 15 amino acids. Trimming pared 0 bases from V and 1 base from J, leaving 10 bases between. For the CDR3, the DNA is TGTGCCAGCAGCGTAGCGGGGATTCCCCAAGAGACCCAGTACTTC. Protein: CASSVAGIPQETQYF.

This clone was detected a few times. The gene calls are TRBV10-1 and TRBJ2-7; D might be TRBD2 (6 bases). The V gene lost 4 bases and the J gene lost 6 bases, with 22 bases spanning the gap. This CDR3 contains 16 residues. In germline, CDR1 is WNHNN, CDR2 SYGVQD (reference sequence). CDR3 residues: CASSGGTAESHPEQYV. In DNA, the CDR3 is TGCGCCAGCAGTGGCGGGACCGCCGAAAGCCACCCCGAGCAGTACGTC.

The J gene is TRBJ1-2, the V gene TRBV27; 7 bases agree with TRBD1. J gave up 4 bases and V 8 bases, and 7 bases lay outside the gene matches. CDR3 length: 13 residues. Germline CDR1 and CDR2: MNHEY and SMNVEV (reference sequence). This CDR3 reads CASSQGSVYGYTF. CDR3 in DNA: TGTGCCAGCTCACAGGGGTCGGTCTATGGCTACACCTTC.

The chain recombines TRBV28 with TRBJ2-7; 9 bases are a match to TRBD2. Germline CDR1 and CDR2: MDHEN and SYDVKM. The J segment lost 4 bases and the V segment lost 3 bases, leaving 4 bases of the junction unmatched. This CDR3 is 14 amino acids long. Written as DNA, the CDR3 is TGTGCCAGCAGTTTGCGCGGGAGGGTATACGAGCAGTACTTC. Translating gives CASSLRGRVYEQYF.

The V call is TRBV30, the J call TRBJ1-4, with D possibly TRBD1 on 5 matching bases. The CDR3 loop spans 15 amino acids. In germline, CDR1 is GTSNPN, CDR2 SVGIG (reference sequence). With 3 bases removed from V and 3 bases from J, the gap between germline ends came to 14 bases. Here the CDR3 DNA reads TGTGCCTGGAGGGCTCCAGGGAGGGCTAATGAAAAACTGTTTTTT. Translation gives CAWRAPGRANEKLFF.

The CDR3 protein is CASSVVQVGGTQYF. As DNA, the CDR3 is TGTGCCAGCAGCGTAGTACAGGTAGGGGGTACGCAGTATTTT. The chain combines TRBV9 with TRBJ2-3, with D possibly matching TRBD1 (6 bases). Per germline, CDR1 SGDLS and CDR2 YYNGEE. This CDR3 region has 14 residues. V lost 0 bases and J 8 bases, leaving 13 bases between the germline ends.

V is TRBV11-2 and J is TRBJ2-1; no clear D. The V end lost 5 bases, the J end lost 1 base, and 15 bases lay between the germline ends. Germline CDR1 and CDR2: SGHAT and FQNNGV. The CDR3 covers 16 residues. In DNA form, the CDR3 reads TGTGCCAGCAGCCCCCATCGCGTTGATTCCTACAATGAGCAGTTCTTC. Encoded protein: CASSPHRVDSYNEQFF.

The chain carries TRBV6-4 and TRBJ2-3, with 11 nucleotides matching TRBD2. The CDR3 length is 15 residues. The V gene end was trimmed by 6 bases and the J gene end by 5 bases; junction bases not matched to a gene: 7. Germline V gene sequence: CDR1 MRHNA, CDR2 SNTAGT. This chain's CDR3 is CASRPLAGDRDTQYF. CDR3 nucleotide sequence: TGTGCCAGCAGACCACTAGCGGGAGACAGAGATACGCAGTATTTT.

CDR3 loop: CAISEFPVDEQFF. The CDR3, as DNA: TGTGCCATCAGTGAGTTTCCCGTCGATGAGCAGTTCTTC. The chain links TRBV10-3 to TRBJ2-1, with no clear D. Germline V CDR1 and CDR2: ENHRY, SYGVKD. This CDR3 has 13 amino acids. V was pared by 1 base and J by 8 bases, with 9 bases between.

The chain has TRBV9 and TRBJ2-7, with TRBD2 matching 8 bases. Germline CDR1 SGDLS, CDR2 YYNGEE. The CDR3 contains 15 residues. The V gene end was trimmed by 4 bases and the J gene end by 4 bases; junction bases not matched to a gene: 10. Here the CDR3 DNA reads TGTGCCAGCAGCCTAGACGGGAGGGGGGTATACGAGCAGTACTTC. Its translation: CASSLDGRGVYEQYF.

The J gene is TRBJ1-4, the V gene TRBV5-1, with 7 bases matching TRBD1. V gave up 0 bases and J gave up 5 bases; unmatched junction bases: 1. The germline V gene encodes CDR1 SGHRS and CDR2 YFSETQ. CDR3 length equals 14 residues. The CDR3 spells CASSLAQGNEKLFF. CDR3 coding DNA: TGCGCCAGCAGCTTGGCACAGGGGAATGAAAAACTGTTTTTT.

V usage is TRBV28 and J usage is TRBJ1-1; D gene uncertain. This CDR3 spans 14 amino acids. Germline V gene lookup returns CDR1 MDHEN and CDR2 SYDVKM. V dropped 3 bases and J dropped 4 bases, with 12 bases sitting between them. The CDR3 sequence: CASSFSGPSTEAFF. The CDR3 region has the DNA TGTGCCAGCAGTTTTTCTGGGCCCAGCACTGAAGCTTTCTTT.

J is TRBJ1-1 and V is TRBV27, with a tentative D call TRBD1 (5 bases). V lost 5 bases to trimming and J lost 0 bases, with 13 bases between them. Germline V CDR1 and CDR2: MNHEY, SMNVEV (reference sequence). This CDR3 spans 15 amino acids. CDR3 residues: CASSKDIGLNTEAFF. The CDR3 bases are TGTGCCAGCAGTAAGGACATAGGACTGAACACTGAAGCTTTCTTT.

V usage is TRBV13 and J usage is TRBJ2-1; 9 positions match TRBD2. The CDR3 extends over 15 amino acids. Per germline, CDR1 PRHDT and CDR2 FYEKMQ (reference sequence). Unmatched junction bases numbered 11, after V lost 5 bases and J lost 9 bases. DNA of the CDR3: TGTGCCAGCAGCCCGCGGGGGGGAGTGGTAGTTGAGCAGTTCTTC. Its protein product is CASSPRGGVVVEQFF.

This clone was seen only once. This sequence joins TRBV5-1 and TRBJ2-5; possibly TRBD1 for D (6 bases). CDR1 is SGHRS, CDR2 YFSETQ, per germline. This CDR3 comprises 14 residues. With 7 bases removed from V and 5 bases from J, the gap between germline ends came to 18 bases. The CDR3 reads CASGYQGRGETQYF. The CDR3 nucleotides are TGCGCCAGCGGGTACCAGGGGCGTGGGGAGACCCAGTACTTC.

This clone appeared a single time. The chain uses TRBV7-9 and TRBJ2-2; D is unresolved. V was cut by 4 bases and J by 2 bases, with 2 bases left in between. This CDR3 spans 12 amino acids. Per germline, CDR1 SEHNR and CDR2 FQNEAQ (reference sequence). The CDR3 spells CASSSNTGELFF. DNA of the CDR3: TGTGCCAGCAGCTCAAACACCGGGGAGCTGTTTTTT.

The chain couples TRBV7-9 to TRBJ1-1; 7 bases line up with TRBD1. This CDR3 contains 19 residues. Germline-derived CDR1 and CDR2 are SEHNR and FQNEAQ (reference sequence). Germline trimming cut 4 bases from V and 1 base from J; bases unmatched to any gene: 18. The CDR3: CASSSASIGGFLGNTEAFF. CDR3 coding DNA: TGTGCCAGCAGCTCAGCCAGCATAGGGGGCTTCTTGGGGAACACTGAAGCTTTCTTT.

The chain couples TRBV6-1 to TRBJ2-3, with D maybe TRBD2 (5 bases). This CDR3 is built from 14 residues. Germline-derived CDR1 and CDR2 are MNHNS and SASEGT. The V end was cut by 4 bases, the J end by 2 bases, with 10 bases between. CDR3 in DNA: TGTGCCAGCAGTGTCCGGGAAATCACAGATACGCAGTATTTT. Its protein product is CASSVREITDTQYF.

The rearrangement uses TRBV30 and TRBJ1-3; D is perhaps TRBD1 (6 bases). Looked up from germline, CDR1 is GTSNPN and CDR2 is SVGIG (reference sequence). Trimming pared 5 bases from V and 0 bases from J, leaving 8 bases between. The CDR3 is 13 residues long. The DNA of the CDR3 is TGTGCCTGGCTACAGGGCTCTGGAAACACCATATATTTT. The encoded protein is CAWLQGSGNTIYF.

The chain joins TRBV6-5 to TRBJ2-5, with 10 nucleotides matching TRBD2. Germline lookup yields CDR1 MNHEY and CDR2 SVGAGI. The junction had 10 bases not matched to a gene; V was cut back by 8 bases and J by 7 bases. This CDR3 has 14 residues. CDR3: CASFSGGTTGTQYF. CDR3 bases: TGTGCCAGCTTTAGCGGGGGGACCACAGGGACCCAGTACTTC.

CDR3 DNA sequence: TGTGCCAGCAGCTTGGACGGGAGGGCGGGGGAGACCCAGTACTTC. Its translation is CASSLDGRAGETQYF. The genes are TRBV7-2 and TRBJ2-5; 8 nucleotides match TRBD2. The CDR3 is made up of 15 amino acids. The V gene's germline CDR1 is SGHTA and CDR2 FQGNSA. The trim removed 3 bases at V and 5 bases at J, leaving 8 bases unmatched.

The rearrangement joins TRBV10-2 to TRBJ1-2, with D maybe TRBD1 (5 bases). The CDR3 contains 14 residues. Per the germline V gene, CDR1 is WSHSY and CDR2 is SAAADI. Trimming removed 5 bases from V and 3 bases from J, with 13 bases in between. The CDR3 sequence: CASSPLGGDYGYTF. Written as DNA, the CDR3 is TGCGCCAGCAGTCCCCTGGGGGGTGACTATGGCTACACCTTC.

Here the CDR3 DNA reads TGTGCCTGGAGTGTACCGAGCATTATACTAGCCAAAAACATTCAGTACTTC. Translation: CAWSVPSIILAKNIQYF. The chain combines TRBV30 with TRBJ2-4; no firm D call. The germline CDR1 and CDR2 sequences are GTSNPN and SVGIG (reference sequence). Trimming took off 0 bases at V and 0 bases at J, with 15 bases between the two ends. The CDR3 is 17 residues long.

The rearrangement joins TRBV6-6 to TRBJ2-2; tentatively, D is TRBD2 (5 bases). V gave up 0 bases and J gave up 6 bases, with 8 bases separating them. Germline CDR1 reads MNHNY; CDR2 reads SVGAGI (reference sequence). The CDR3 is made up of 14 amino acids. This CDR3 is CASSYSAVAGELFF. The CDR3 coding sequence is TGTGCCAGCAGTTACTCAGCGGTCGCCGGGGAGCTGTTTTTT.

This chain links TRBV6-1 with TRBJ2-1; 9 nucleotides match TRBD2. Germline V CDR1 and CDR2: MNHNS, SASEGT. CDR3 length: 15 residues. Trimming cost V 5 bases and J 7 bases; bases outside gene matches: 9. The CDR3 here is CASSKPGLADNEQFF. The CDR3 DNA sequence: TGTGCCAGCAGTAAACCGGGACTAGCTGATAATGAGCAGTTCTTC.

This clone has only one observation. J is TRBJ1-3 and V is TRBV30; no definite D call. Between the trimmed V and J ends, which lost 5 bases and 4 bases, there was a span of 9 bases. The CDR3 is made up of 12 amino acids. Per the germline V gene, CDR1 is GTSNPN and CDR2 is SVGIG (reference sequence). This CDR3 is CAWQYLGNTIYF. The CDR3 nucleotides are TGTGCCTGGCAGTATCTGGGAAACACCATATATTTT.

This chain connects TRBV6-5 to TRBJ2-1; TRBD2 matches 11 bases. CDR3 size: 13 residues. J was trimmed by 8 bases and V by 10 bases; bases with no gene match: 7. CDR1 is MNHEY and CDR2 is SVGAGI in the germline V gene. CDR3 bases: TGTGCCACCCGCTTAGCGGGGGGGCATGAGCAGTTCTTC. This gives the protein CATRLAGGHEQFF.